This T cell receptor beta chain comes out of a study of identical twins. Findings and caveats of the study: Models predicted too little out-of-frame TCR alpha sharing in monozygotic twins. The analysis was cross-sectional rather than longitudinal within donors. Insertions were fewer in abundant cord blood beta clonotypes, whereas memory repertoires showed none of this pattern.

This clonotype has ten or more counts. No antigen is known for it. CDR3 length: 16 residues. V was trimmed by 0 bases and J by 9 bases, leaving 15 bases between them. From germline, CDR1 is LGHNA and CDR2 YNFKEQ. Unique molecular identifiers were present on the cDNA, and a universal primer site came from template switching. One entry per CDR3 protein results from TCRdb running MiXCR on the 5' RACE reads. Of about 260,000 distinct CDR3 sequences listed, roughly 7% are singletons. This same sample was also taken into another study, of yellow fever vaccine responses in identical twins.

The sequencing sample was made of memory (CD45RO+) T cells sorted from blood. This TCR was recovered from a woman younger than 30 in good health. This rearrangement joins TRBV4-2 to TRBJ1-6; D might be TRBD1 (6 bases). This CDR3 reads CASSQDGGAGSSPLHF. The CDR3 nucleotides read TGTGCCAGCAGCCAAGATGGGGGGGCGGGGAGTTCACCCCTCCACTTT.